These T cell receptor beta chains were read from a single sample in a study of shared clonotypes between healthy human individuals. Assay: immunoSEQ multiplex PCR; the TCRdb copy retains only in-frame clones and omits some. Counted here are 950,000 to 1,100,000 clones, approximately 76% occurring once; the ten biggest clones make up about 1.4%. The sequencing input was memory CD4+ T cells sorted from blood. These receptors all stem from a man younger than 35 in good health. The CDR3 runs from the conserved cysteine through the conserved F or W. Fields, in order: clone size, J gene, V gene, D gene, CDR3 DNA, CDR3 protein. The D gene is left open where the match is weak. Clone size is stated in some rows and not others, as once, few, many or a class when expanded.

abundance: .; j_gene: TRBJ2-7; v_gene: TRBV5-1; d_gene: TRBD1; CDR3nt: TGCGCCAGCAGCTTACGGGACAGAGCCTACGAGCAGTACTTC; CDR3aa: CASSLRDRAYEQYF
abundance: .; j_gene: TRBJ1-5; v_gene: TRBV6-5; d_gene: TRBD1; CDR3nt: TGTGCCAGCAGTCGGACAGGGGATCAGCCCCAGCATTTT; CDR3aa: CASSRTGDQPQHF
abundance: .; j_gene: TRBJ1-2; v_gene: TRBV27; d_gene: .; CDR3nt: TGTGCCAGCAGTGGAGGGGACTGGTCTAGCTACACCTTC; CDR3aa: CASSGGDWSSYTF
abundance: .; j_gene: TRBJ2-2; v_gene: TRBV19; d_gene: TRBD1; CDR3nt: TGTGCCAGTATGAAGGACAGGGTGACCGGGGAGCTGTTTTTT; CDR3aa: CASMKDRVTGELFF
abundance: .; j_gene: TRBJ2-3; v_gene: TRBV11-2; d_gene: .; CDR3nt: TGTGCCAGCAGCTTACGACTGGGGTATACAGATACGCAGTATTTT; CDR3aa: CASSLRLGYTDTQYF
abundance: .; j_gene: TRBJ2-7; v_gene: TRBV4-3; d_gene: .; CDR3nt: TGCGCCAGCAGCCCAAGGACTCGCTCCTACGAGCAGTACTTC; CDR3aa: CASSPRTRSYEQYF
abundance: once; j_gene: TRBJ1-2; v_gene: TRBV7-2; d_gene: .; CDR3nt: TGTGCCAGCAGCTTAAAAGCCGGGGGCTTGGGGGTCTACACCTTC; CDR3aa: CASSLKAGGLGVYTF
abundance: .; j_gene: TRBJ1-5; v_gene: TRBV28; d_gene: .; CDR3nt: TGTGCCAGCAGCATCCCCACCTCCAATAAGCCCCAGCATTTT; CDR3aa: CASSIPTSNKPQHF
abundance: once; j_gene: TRBJ1-3; v_gene: TRBV5-1; d_gene: .; CDR3nt: TGCGCCAGCAGCTTGGGTCCAGATAAGAGTGGAAACACCATATATTTT; CDR3aa: CASSLGPDKSGNTIYF
abundance: .; j_gene: TRBJ2-4; v_gene: TRBV5-4; d_gene: .; CDR3nt: TGTGCCAGCAGCTTGGGGGGGGCGGAGAAGTACTTC; CDR3aa: CASSLGGAEKYF
abundance: many; j_gene: TRBJ2-3; v_gene: TRBV7-2; d_gene: .; CDR3nt: TGTGCCAGCAGCCGCGACTACACAGATACGCAGTATTTT; CDR3aa: CASSRDYTDTQYF
abundance: few; j_gene: TRBJ2-7; v_gene: TRBV19; d_gene: .; CDR3nt: TGTGCCAGTAGTCCCGGGCAGGCTGAGGACGAGCAGTACTTC; CDR3aa: CASSPGQAEDEQYF
abundance: .; j_gene: TRBJ2-5; v_gene: TRBV7-9; d_gene: TRBD1; CDR3nt: TGTGCCAGCAGCTCACCGGACAGGGGAGGACAAGAGACCCAGTACTTC; CDR3aa: CASSSPDRGGQETQYF
abundance: .; j_gene: TRBJ2-3; v_gene: TRBV5-1; d_gene: .; CDR3nt: TGCGCCAGCAGAGGACTGACTACTAGCACAGATACGCAGTATTTT; CDR3aa: CASRGLTTSTDTQYF
abundance: .; j_gene: TRBJ1-3; v_gene: TRBV18; d_gene: .; CDR3nt: TGTGCCAGCTCACCACAGGGCAACTCTGGAAACACCATATATTTT; CDR3aa: CASSPQGNSGNTIYF
abundance: .; j_gene: TRBJ1-6; v_gene: TRBV7-9; d_gene: .; CDR3nt: TGTGCCAGCAGCTTCCAAGCTGCAAATTCACCCCTCCACTTT; CDR3aa: CASSFQAANSPLHF
abundance: .; j_gene: TRBJ2-5; v_gene: TRBV9; d_gene: .; CDR3nt: TGTGCCAGCAGCCCGGAGAGGAGGCCTCAGGAGACCCAGTACTTC; CDR3aa: CASSPERRPQETQYF
abundance: .; j_gene: TRBJ2-1; v_gene: TRBV5-1; d_gene: TRBD1; CDR3nt: TGCGCCAGCAGCTCCCAGGGGGCTGTCTACAATGAGCAGTTCTTC; CDR3aa: CASSSQGAVYNEQFF
abundance: few; j_gene: TRBJ2-5; v_gene: TRBV2; d_gene: TRBD2; CDR3nt: TGTGCCAGCAGTGAGAATAGCGGGGGACAGTACTTC; CDR3aa: CASSENSGGQYF
abundance: .; j_gene: TRBJ2-1; v_gene: TRBV19; d_gene: .; CDR3nt: TGTGCCAGTAGTATCGACGGGTCCTACAATGAGCAGTTCTTC; CDR3aa: CASSIDGSYNEQFF
abundance: few; j_gene: TRBJ2-7; v_gene: TRBV5-4; d_gene: .; CDR3nt: TGTGCCAGCAGCTCAGGGAATTCCCTAGGCCACGAGCAGTACTTC; CDR3aa: CASSSGNSLGHEQYF
abundance: .; j_gene: TRBJ2-7; v_gene: TRBV15; d_gene: TRBD1; CDR3nt: TGTGCCACCAGCAGAGATCTTCTCCAGGGGGCTTACGAGCAGTACTTC; CDR3aa: CATSRDLLQGAYEQYF
abundance: .; j_gene: TRBJ1-1; v_gene: TRBV7-2; d_gene: TRBD1; CDR3nt: TGTGCCAGCAGCCCAGGGGGGGGCAGCAACACTGAAGCTTTCTTT; CDR3aa: CASSPGGGSNTEAFF
abundance: .; j_gene: TRBJ2-5; v_gene: TRBV5-1; d_gene: TRBD2; CDR3nt: TGCGCCAGCAGCCTAAGACTAGCTGAATACCAAGAGACCCAGTACTTC; CDR3aa: CASSLRLAEYQETQYF
abundance: few; j_gene: TRBJ2-7; v_gene: TRBV10-2; d_gene: TRBD1; CDR3nt: TGCGCCAGCAGGACAGGGCCTACCTACGAGCAGTACTTC; CDR3aa: CASRTGPTYEQYF
abundance: .; j_gene: TRBJ1-2; v_gene: TRBV5-1; d_gene: .; CDR3nt: TGCGCCAGCAGCTTGGGAGAGGGGGCTAACTATGGCTACACCTTC; CDR3aa: CASSLGEGANYGYTF
abundance: .; j_gene: TRBJ2-4; v_gene: TRBV27; d_gene: .; CDR3nt: TGTGCCAGCAGTTCACCCTTCAGGGAAGGGCACATTCAGTACTTC; CDR3aa: CASSSPFREGHIQYF
abundance: many; j_gene: TRBJ1-5; v_gene: TRBV5-5; d_gene: TRBD1; CDR3nt: TGTGCCAGCAGCTGGCAGGACAGGGATCAGCCCCAGCATTTT; CDR3aa: CASSWQDRDQPQHF
abundance: .; j_gene: TRBJ1-6; v_gene: TRBV13; d_gene: TRBD1; CDR3nt: TGTGCCAGCAGCCGTGACAGGGCCGATTCACCCCTCCACTTT; CDR3aa: CASSRDRADSPLHF
abundance: .; j_gene: TRBJ1-4; v_gene: TRBV25-1; d_gene: .; CDR3nt: TGTGCCAGCAGTGACTGGGGGAATGAAAAACTGTTTTTT; CDR3aa: CASSDWGNEKLFF
abundance: .; j_gene: TRBJ2-7; v_gene: TRBV7-6; d_gene: TRBD2; CDR3nt: TGTGCCAGCAGTCCTCTTCCTAGCGGGAGAGTCTCCTACGAGCAGTACTTC; CDR3aa: CASSPLPSGRVSYEQYF
abundance: many; j_gene: TRBJ1-2; v_gene: TRBV6-1; d_gene: .; CDR3nt: TGTGCCAGCAGTGTGGTGGGGTATGGCTACACCTTC; CDR3aa: CASSVVGYGYTF
abundance: few; j_gene: TRBJ1-1; v_gene: TRBV19; d_gene: TRBD1; CDR3nt: TGTGCCAGTAGTACGGCCCCGGGACAGGGGAACACTGAAGCTTTCTTT; CDR3aa: CASSTAPGQGNTEAFF
abundance: .; j_gene: TRBJ1-1; v_gene: TRBV6-5; d_gene: .; CDR3nt: TGTGCCAGCAGTCGCGGAGGTACAACGGTCACTGAAGCTTTCTTT; CDR3aa: CASSRGGTTVTEAFF
abundance: .; j_gene: TRBJ2-2; v_gene: TRBV10-2; d_gene: .; CDR3nt: TGCGCCAGCAGAAGTCTTAGGGGTAAAGGAAGTAGCACCGGGGAGCTGTTTTTT; CDR3aa: CASRSLRGKGSSTGELFF
abundance: .; j_gene: TRBJ2-1; v_gene: TRBV7-2; d_gene: TRBD1; CDR3nt: TGTGCCAGCAGCGTCCGGGACAGGGGCAATGAGCAGTTCTTC; CDR3aa: CASSVRDRGNEQFF
abundance: .; j_gene: TRBJ2-2; v_gene: TRBV27; d_gene: .; CDR3nt: TGTGCCAGCAGGAGACTCCAGGGTTTCACCGGGGAGCTGTTTTTT; CDR3aa: CASRRLQGFTGELFF
abundance: few; j_gene: TRBJ1-1; v_gene: TRBV6-4; d_gene: .; CDR3nt: TGTGCCAGCAGCGAATACGAGGGAACTGAAGCTTTCTTT; CDR3aa: CASSEYEGTEAFF
abundance: .; j_gene: TRBJ2-5; v_gene: TRBV30; d_gene: .; CDR3nt: TGTGCCTGGAGCTACGAAGAGACCCAGTACTTC; CDR3aa: CAWSYEETQYF
abundance: many; j_gene: TRBJ1-1; v_gene: TRBV2; d_gene: .; CDR3nt: TGTGCCAGCAGTTTCGTCGGGCAAGCTTTCTTT; CDR3aa: CASSFVGQAFF
abundance: .; j_gene: TRBJ2-3; v_gene: TRBV13; d_gene: TRBD2; CDR3nt: TGTGCCAGCAGCTTACGCGTGACTAGCGGGAGGGCCGGTGGGACAGATACGCAGTATTTT; CDR3aa: CASSLRVTSGRAGGTDTQYF
abundance: .; j_gene: TRBJ1-6; v_gene: TRBV6-1; d_gene: .; CDR3nt: TGTGCCAGCAGCGCACGGGGGTCGGAGTCACCCCTCCACTTT; CDR3aa: CASSARGSESPLHF
abundance: .; j_gene: TRBJ1-1; v_gene: TRBV5-4; d_gene: .; CDR3nt: TGTGCCAGCAGCATCGGACCTAAGGGCACTGAAGCTTTCTTT; CDR3aa: CASSIGPKGTEAFF
abundance: .; j_gene: TRBJ2-2; v_gene: TRBV6-1; d_gene: TRBD1; CDR3nt: TGTGCCAGCAGTGAAGAGAGGGGGCTCGGGGAGCTGTTTTTT; CDR3aa: CASSEERGLGELFF
abundance: few; j_gene: TRBJ1-1; v_gene: TRBV6-1; d_gene: TRBD1; CDR3nt: TGTGCCACCCGGGACAGGGGATCCATGAACACTGAAGCTTTCTTT; CDR3aa: CATRDRGSMNTEAFF
abundance: once; j_gene: TRBJ1-2; v_gene: TRBV2; d_gene: TRBD1; CDR3nt: TGTGCCAGCAGGGGACAGGGGGCATCGTGGGGCTACACCTTC; CDR3aa: CASRGQGASWGYTF
abundance: .; j_gene: TRBJ2-1; v_gene: TRBV2; d_gene: .; CDR3nt: TGTGCCAGCAGTGAGGACAGTTCTCATCTCTCCTACAATGAGCAGTTCTTC; CDR3aa: CASSEDSSHLSYNEQFF
abundance: .; j_gene: TRBJ2-3; v_gene: TRBV9; d_gene: TRBD2; CDR3nt: TGTGCCAGCAGCACCCGACTAGCGGGGGACACAGATACGCAGTATTTT; CDR3aa: CASSTRLAGDTDTQYF
abundance: few; j_gene: TRBJ1-1; v_gene: TRBV5-1; d_gene: .; CDR3nt: TGCGCCAGCAGTACGGGCAAACTGAACACTGAAGCTTTCTTT; CDR3aa: CASSTGKLNTEAFF
abundance: .; j_gene: TRBJ2-3; v_gene: TRBV28; d_gene: .; CDR3nt: TGTGCCAGCAGTCTGGGGGGGGCGGGCACAGATACGCAGTATTTT; CDR3aa: CASSLGGAGTDTQYF
abundance: few; j_gene: TRBJ1-2; v_gene: TRBV2; d_gene: .; CDR3nt: TGTGCCAGCATTCTACAGGGCGAAGGGGGCTACACCTTC; CDR3aa: CASILQGEGGYTF
abundance: .; j_gene: TRBJ2-7; v_gene: TRBV6-7; d_gene: TRBD1; CDR3nt: TGTGCCAGCAGTTATAACGGGGACAGGGGACTCCACGAGCAGTACTTC; CDR3aa: CASSYNGDRGLHEQYF
abundance: .; j_gene: TRBJ2-7; v_gene: TRBV6-5; d_gene: TRBD1; CDR3nt: TGTGCCAGCAGTCCCACAGGGGGTCGGTACGAGCAGTACTTC; CDR3aa: CASSPTGGRYEQYF
abundance: once; j_gene: TRBJ2-1; v_gene: TRBV5-1; d_gene: TRBD2; CDR3nt: TGCGCCAGCAGCCGCGCCTCTGGGAGGGCCTTGGATGAGCAGTTCTTC; CDR3aa: CASSRASGRALDEQFF
abundance: .; j_gene: TRBJ1-4; v_gene: TRBV5-6; d_gene: TRBD1; CDR3nt: TGTGCCAGCAGCTTGGCTGGGACAGGGGGCGAAAAACTGTTTTTT; CDR3aa: CASSLAGTGGEKLFF
abundance: .; j_gene: TRBJ1-3; v_gene: TRBV9; d_gene: .; CDR3nt: TGTGCCAGCAGCGTGGCAGGGAAGGGGAACACCATATATTTT; CDR3aa: CASSVAGKGNTIYF
abundance: few; j_gene: TRBJ2-3; v_gene: TRBV7-8; d_gene: .; CDR3nt: TGTGCCAGCAGCTTCATCTACACAGATACGCAGTATTTT; CDR3aa: CASSFIYTDTQYF
abundance: .; j_gene: TRBJ2-1; v_gene: TRBV5-1; d_gene: TRBD2; CDR3nt: TGCGCCAGCAGCTTGGCGCCTAGCGGGATTCAATACAATGAGCAGTTCTTC; CDR3aa: CASSLAPSGIQYNEQFF
abundance: many; j_gene: TRBJ2-5; v_gene: TRBV2; d_gene: .; CDR3nt: TGTGCCAGCAGTGAAGCGACCGGGCTCGGTGGGCAAGAGACCCAGTACTTC; CDR3aa: CASSEATGLGGQETQYF